The 19 T cell receptor beta chains below were found in one sample sequenced in a study of tumor and adjacent non-tumor tissue in lung cancer. This sample's RNA came from whole unsorted tissue. Three rounds of nested PCR, following a modified ARM-PCR protocol, produced the TCRbeta library. TCRdb fed the multiplex PCR reads into MiXCR, producing one record per CDR3 protein. The data show tens of thousands of distinct CDR3 sequences, around 64% seen once. Material: lung tumor tissue. The receptors derive from a man between 60 and 70 years old with non-small cell lung cancer.

The rearrangement links TRBV28 to TRBJ1-1, with a weak D call TRBD1 (6 bases). Trimming shortened V by 5 bases and J by 11 bases, and 21 bases separated the two germline ends. Germline V gives CDR1 MDHEN, CDR2 SYDVKM. The CDR3 contains 14 residues. CDR3 nucleotide sequence: TGTGCCAGCAGTACCCCAGGGGCCGCGCTGCTGGCTTTCTTT. It specifies CASSTPGAALLAFF. Together with reference TRBV28 and TRBJ1-1, the CDR3 gives the full variable domain: DVKVTQSSRYLVKRTGEKVFLECVQDMDHENMFWYRQDPGLGLRLIYFSYDVKMKEKGDIPEGYSVSREKKERFSLILESASTNQTSMYLCASSTPGAALLAFFGQGTRLTVV.

This clonotype was observed many times. This may be a read error: a much more frequent sequence differs by one nucleotide. The chain links TRBV28 to TRBJ1-5; D not resolved. The CDR3 is 12 residues long. The germline gives CDR1 MDHEN, CDR2 SYDVKM. The CDR3 spells CASSFGNRPQHF. CDR3 sequence (DNA): TGTGCCAGCAGTTTCGGGAATCGGCCCCAGCATTTT.

V gene TRBV30 combines with J gene TRBJ1-2; D may be TRBD1 (5 bases). V was pared by 2 bases and J by 10 bases, with 14 bases between. The germline CDR1 and CDR2 sequences are GTSNPN and SVGIG (reference sequence). The CDR3 has 12 amino acids. The DNA for the CDR3 is TGTGCCTGGAGTACCGGGGACCGGCCCTACACCTTC. Its translation: CAWSTGDRPYTF.

A few counts support this clonotype. The chain combines TRBV5-3 with TRBJ2-5, with a weak D call TRBD1 (6 bases). TRBV5-3 is designated an ORF whose function remains uncertain. The CDR3 runs to 14 residues. The germline V and J ends were trimmed by 10 bases and 4 bases, with 20 bases remaining between them. CDR3 region: CAGTAQGRGETQYF. Written as DNA, the CDR3 is TGTGCCGGGACCGCACAGGGACGAGGAGAGACCCAGTACTTC.

This clonotype was counted between two and nine times. This may be a read error, as it is one base from a much larger clone. The V call is TRBV10-3, the J call TRBJ2-2; D not certain. The CDR3 is made up of 16 amino acids. Looked up from germline, CDR1 is ENHRY and CDR2 is SYGVKD. The V end lost 8 bases, the J end lost 4 bases, and 20 bases lay between the germline ends. The CDR3 loop is CAISTKSASGTGELFF. CDR3 coding DNA: TGTGCCATCTCGACCAAGTCGGCCTCGGGCACCGGGGAGCTGTTTTTT.

Notes on this clonotype: A much larger clone differs by one base, so this may be a read error. This sequence joins TRBV6-6 and TRBJ2-4, with 9 bases matching TRBD1. J gave up 2 bases and V 5 bases, and 7 bases lay outside the gene matches. Germline lookup yields CDR1 MNHNY and CDR2 SVGAGI (reference sequence). The CDR3 length is 16 residues. CDR3 region: CASSKRDRDSKNIQYF. In DNA form, the CDR3 reads TGTGCCAGCAGTAAAAGGGACAGGGATTCCAAAAACATTCAGTACTTC.

This chain joins TRBV5-1 and TRBJ2-5; a possible D gene is TRBD1 (5 bases). The CDR3 length is 13 residues. V lost 9 bases and J 5 bases, leaving 17 bases between the germline ends. The germline V gene encodes CDR1 SGHRS and CDR2 YFSETQ. The CDR3 region is CANNLRGGETQYF. The CDR3 bases are TGCGCCAACAACTTAAGGGGTGGCGAGACCCAGTACTTC.

The V gene is TRBV11-3, the J gene TRBJ2-2; D uncertain. Looked up from germline, CDR1 is SGHNT and CDR2 is YENEEA. The CDR3 consists of 15 residues. The V and J ends lost 1 base and 0 bases respectively, with 6 bases between them. CDR3 DNA: TGTGCCAGCAGCTTAGGCGGTACGAACACCGGGGAGCTGTTTTTT. Amino acids: CASSLGGTNTGELFF.

This clonotype was picked up a small number of times. The V and J genes are TRBV28 and TRBJ2-1; TRBD1 matches at 9 bases. The trim removed 4 bases at V and 7 bases at J, leaving 11 bases unmatched. The CDR3 contains 16 residues. The germline V gene has CDR1 MDHEN and CDR2 SYDVKM. DNA of the CDR3: TGTGCCAGCAGTTCACCCGGGACAGGGACGTCTAATGAGCAGTTCTTC. This translates into CASSSPGTGTSNEQFF.

Remarks on this clonotype: This sequence may be a read error, since a much larger clone differs from it by one base. This chain joins TRBV5-1 and TRBJ2-3; no reliable D call. CDR1 is SGHRS, CDR2 YFSETQ, per germline. The length of the CDR3 is 12 residues. The CDR3 is CASTDSTDTRYF. The CDR3 DNA reads TGCGCCAGCACCGATTCCACAGATACGCGGTATTTT.

The V call is TRBV12-3 or TRBV12-4, the J call TRBJ1-3; no firm D call. V gave up 3 bases and J gave up 3 bases, with 18 bases separating them. The CDR3 loop spans 17 amino acids. CDR3 sequence: CASSFPLLRSYGNTIYF. DNA for the CDR3: TGTGCCAGCAGTTTCCCGCTTTTAAGGAGCTATGGAAACACCATATATTTT.

Comment on this clonotype: A read error may be the cause here, since a much bigger clone is one base away. The chain is built from TRBV20-1 and TRBJ1-1; D gene unclear. Per the germline V gene, CDR1 is DFQATT and CDR2 is SNEGSKA (reference sequence). V shed 3 bases and J shed 2 bases, with 13 bases lying between them. The CDR3 has 14 amino acids. The CDR3 here is CSARCFGHNTEAFF. The CDR3 DNA reads as TGCAGTGCTAGGTGTTTCGGCCATAACACTGAAGCTTTCTTT.

On this clonotype: Mismatch with germline at one junction end may stem from a read error. The chain uses TRBV5-4 and TRBJ2-1, with a tentative D call TRBD2 (6 bases). CDR1 and CDR2 (germline): SGHNT, YYREEE (reference sequence). The CDR3 is 12 amino acids. The CDR3 here is CANSLPGEEQFF. CDR3 in DNA: TGTGCCAACAGCTTGCCGGGGGAGGAGCAGTTCTTC.

The chain is built from TRBV20-1 and TRBJ1-1; TRBD1 aligns across 7 bases. J was trimmed by 10 bases and V by 6 bases; bases with no gene match: 17. The CDR3 spans 14 residues. Per germline, CDR1 DFQATT and CDR2 SNEGSKA (reference sequence). CDR3 in amino acids: CSASLAGGNIVAFF. DNA for the CDR3: TGCAGTGCATCCCTAGCAGGGGGGAACATTGTAGCTTTCTTT.

The chain employs TRBV6-2 or TRBV6-3 and TRBJ2-4; 8 bases are a match to TRBD1. The CDR3 consists of 13 residues. V shed 11 bases and J 6 bases; nucleotides not matched to a gene: 9. Looked up from germline, CDR1 is MNHEY and CDR2 is SVGEGT. In nucleotides, the CDR3 is TGTGCCTGCAATATGCAGGGGGCAAACATTCAGTACTTC. Translation gives CACNMQGANIQYF.

For this clonotype: This may come from a read error, since a much larger clone is one base off. The chain employs TRBV7-8 and TRBJ2-2; 8 nucleotides align to TRBD2. Unmatched junction bases numbered 7, after V lost 1 base and J lost 9 bases. This CDR3 region has 15 residues. Germline CDR1 SGHVS, CDR2 FQNEAQ. The CDR3 DNA sequence: TGTGCCAGCAGCTTAGATCGAGCGGGAGTCAGGGAGCTGTTTTTT. Translated, it gives CASSLDRAGVRELFF.

As regards this clonotype: No conserved phenylalanine or tryptophan ends this CDR3, so it is likely a read error. It is unclear where the CDR3 begins or ends on the DNA, so no DNA is shown, and the CDR3 is as TCRdb lists it. The V and J genes are TRBV11-1 and TRBJ2-7. The CDR3 length is 13 residues, termini included. Germline CDR1 SGHAT, CDR2 FQDESV (reference sequence). The CDR3 reads CASSFLRCYEQYL.

This clonotype was detected many times. This chain links TRBV20-1 with TRBJ2-1, with D unclear. V was shortened by 2 bases and J by 7 bases, with 6 bases between the two germline ends. The CDR3 has 11 amino acids. CDR1 is DFQATT, CDR2 SNEGSKA, per germline (reference sequence). CDR3 loop: CSARLGNEQFF. The CDR3 DNA follows: TGCAGTGCTAGATTAGGGAATGAGCAGTTCTTC.

This clonotype is termed medium-sized. The V and J genes are TRBV25-1 and TRBJ2-7; D may be TRBD2 (5 bases). V lost 6 bases, J lost 2 bases, and 14 bases lay in between. CDR3 size: 14 residues. CDR1 and CDR2 (germline): MGHDK, SYGVNS. In DNA form, the CDR3 reads TGTGCCAGCAGCGGTAGGGCGGGTACCTACGAGCAGTACTTC. Translated, it gives CASSGRAGTYEQYF.